The present entry profiles one T cell receptor (beta chain) with its context. The entry originates in a study of blood T cell repertoires in COVID-19. Study-level background: COVID-19 samples, acute and convalescent, were from the United States, Italy and Spain. T cells, B-cell-depleted T cells, or PBMCs provided the cDNA or gDNA that served as material.

V lost 3 bases and J lost 5; bases outside the gene matches: 4. The germline CDR1 and CDR2 sequences are MNHEY and SMNVEV (reference sequence). This CDR3 has 13 residues. As handled by the study authors: How many nucleated cells were present was estimated from reference gene primer amplification. The method was immunoSEQ multiplex PCR; TCRdb's version includes in-frame clones alone and lacks a portion of them. V and J calls and clone size are given by that table; D and trimming were obtained from the DNA. Seen here are 220,000 or so clones, 90% observed once, and the top ten hold around 16%. Participant ages covered about 18 to 89 years across about 22 US areas.

J is TRBJ2-7 and V is TRBV27; 7 bases are shared with TRBD2. The sequencing input was PBMCs or T cells enriched from blood (not recorded which). The receptor was isolated from a man aged 25 to 45 who had been exposed to COVID-19. For the CDR3, the DNA is TGTGCCAGCAGTTTCGGGGGGTCCCACGAGCAGTACTTC. Protein: CASSFGGSHEQYF.